This T cell receptor beta chain was captured by sequencing in a study of shared clonotypes between healthy human individuals. Donors were healthy HIV-negative adults without recently reported acute infections or vaccinations. Assay runs were performed at deep level. Every subset had its genomic DNA shared out evenly among several immunoSEQ plates. Sequenced by immunoSEQ multiplex PCR; TCRdb stores in-frame clones only, minus some. Of about half a million clones listed, roughly three quarters are singletons. After removal of 3 bases from V and 4 bases from J, the junction contained 2 bases not matched to a gene. Germline V gene lookup returns CDR1 SGHKS and CDR2 YYEKEE (reference sequence). This CDR3 has 16 residues. This clone has just a few counts.

The material sequenced was PBMCs. This receptor was taken from a woman aged 35 to 49 in good health. Some clones in this sample may be carry-over from other donors' samples. The V and J genes are TRBV5-5 and TRBJ2-3; TRBD2 aligns across 16 bases. The CDR3 DNA is TGTGCCAGCAGCTCGGGACTAGCGGGAGGGCCAGATACGCAGTATTTT. This gives the protein CASSSGLAGGPDTQYF.